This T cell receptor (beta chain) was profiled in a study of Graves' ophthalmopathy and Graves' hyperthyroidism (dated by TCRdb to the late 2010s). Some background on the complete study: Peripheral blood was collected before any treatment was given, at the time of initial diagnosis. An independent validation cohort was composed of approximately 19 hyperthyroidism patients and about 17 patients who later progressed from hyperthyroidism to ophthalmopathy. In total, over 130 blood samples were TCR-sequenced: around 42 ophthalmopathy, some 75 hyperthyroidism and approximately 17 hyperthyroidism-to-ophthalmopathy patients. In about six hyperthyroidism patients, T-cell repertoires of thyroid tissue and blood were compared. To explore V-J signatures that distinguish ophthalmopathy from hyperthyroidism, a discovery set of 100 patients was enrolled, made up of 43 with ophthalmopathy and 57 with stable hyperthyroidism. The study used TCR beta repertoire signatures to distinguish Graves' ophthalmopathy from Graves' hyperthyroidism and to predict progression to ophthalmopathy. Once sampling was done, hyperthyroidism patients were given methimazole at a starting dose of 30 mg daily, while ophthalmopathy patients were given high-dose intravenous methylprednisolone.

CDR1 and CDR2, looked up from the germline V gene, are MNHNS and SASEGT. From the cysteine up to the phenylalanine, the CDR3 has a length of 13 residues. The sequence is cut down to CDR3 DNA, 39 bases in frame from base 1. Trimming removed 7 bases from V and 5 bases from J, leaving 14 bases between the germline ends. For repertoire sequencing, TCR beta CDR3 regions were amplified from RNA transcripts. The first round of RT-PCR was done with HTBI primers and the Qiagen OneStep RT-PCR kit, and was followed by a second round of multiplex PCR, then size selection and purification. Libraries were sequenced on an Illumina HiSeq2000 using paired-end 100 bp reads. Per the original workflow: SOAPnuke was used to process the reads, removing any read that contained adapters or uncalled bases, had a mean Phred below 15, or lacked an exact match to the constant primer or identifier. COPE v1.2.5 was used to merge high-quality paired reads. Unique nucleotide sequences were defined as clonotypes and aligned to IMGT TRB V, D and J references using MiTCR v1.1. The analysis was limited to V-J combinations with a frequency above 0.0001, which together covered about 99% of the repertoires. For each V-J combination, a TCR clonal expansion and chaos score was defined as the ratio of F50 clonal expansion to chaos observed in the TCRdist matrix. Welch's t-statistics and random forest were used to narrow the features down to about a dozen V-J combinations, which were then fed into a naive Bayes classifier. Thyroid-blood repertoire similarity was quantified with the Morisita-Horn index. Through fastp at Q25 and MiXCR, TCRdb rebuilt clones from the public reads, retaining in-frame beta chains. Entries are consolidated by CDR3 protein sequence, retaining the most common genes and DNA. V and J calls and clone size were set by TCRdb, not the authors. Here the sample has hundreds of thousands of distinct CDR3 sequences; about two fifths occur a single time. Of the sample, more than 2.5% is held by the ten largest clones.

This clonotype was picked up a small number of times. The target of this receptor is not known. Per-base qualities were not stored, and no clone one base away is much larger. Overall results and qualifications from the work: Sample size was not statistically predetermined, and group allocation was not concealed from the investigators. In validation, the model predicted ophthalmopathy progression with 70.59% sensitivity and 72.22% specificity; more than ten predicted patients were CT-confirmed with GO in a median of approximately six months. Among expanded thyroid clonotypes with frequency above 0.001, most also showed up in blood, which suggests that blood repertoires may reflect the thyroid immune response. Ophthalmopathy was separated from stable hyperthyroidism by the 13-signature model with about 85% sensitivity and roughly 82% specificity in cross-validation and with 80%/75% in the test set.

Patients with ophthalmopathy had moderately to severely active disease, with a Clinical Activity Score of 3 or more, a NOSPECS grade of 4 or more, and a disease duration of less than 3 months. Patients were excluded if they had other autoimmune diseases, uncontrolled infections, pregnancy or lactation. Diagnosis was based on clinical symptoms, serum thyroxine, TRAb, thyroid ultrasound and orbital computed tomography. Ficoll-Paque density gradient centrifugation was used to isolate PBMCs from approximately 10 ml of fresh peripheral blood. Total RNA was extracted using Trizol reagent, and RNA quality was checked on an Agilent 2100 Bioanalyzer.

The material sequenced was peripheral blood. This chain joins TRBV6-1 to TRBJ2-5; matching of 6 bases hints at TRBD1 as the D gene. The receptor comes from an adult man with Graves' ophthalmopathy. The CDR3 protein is CASNRGMEETQYF. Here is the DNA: TGTGCCAGCAATAGGGGGATGGAGGAGACCCAGTACTTC.